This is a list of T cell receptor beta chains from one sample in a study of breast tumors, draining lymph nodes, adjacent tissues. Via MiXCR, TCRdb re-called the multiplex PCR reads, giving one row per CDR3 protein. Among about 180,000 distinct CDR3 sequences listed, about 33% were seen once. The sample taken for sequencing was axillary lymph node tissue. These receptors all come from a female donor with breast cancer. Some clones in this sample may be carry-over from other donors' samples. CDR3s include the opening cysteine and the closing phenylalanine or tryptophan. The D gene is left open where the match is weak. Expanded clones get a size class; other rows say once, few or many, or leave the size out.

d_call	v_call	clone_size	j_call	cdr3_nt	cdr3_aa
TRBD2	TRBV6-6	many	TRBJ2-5	TGTGCCAGCAGGAACGGACTAGCGGGAACAAAGACCCAGTACTTC	CASRNGLAGTKTQYF
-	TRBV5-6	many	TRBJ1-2	TGTGCCAGCAGCTTGGGCGGGGGAAACTATGGCTACACCTTC	CASSLGGGNYGYTF
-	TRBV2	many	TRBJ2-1	TGTGCCAGCAGTGAACTTCTCGACTCCTACAATGAGCAGTTCTTC	CASSELLDSYNEQFF
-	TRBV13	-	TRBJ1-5	TGTGCCAGCAGCTTGCCCCCGGGCTGGAAGCCCCAGCATTTT	CASSLPPGWKPQHF
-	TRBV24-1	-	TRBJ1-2	TGTGCCACCAGTGATTTTGGGGTCGAGGGCTACACCTTC	CATSDFGVEGYTF
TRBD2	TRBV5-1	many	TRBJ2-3	TGCGCCAGCAGGGAGTGGCGGGGGGGTATAGATACGCAGTATTTT	CASREWRGGIDTQYF
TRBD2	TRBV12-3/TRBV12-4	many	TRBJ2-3	TGTGCCAGCAGTTCACTAGCGGGAGGCTCAGATACGCAGTATTTT	CASSSLAGGSDTQYF
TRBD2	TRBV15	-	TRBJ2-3	TGTGCCACCAGTAGAGGAGGCGGGGGAGGCGCAGATACGCAGTATTTT	CATSRGGGGGADTQYF
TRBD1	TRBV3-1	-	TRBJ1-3	TGTGCCAGCAGTAGGGGACAGGGGAGCTCTGGAAACACCATATATTTT	CASSRGQGSSGNTIYF
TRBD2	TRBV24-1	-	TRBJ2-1	TGTGCCTCCAGTGATCCGACTAGCGGAGAGGAGGATGGGCAGTTCTTC	CASSDPTSGEEDGQFF
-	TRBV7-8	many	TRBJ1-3	TGTGCCAGCAGCCCCGGACTTTTTACTGGAAACACCATATATTTT	CASSPGLFTGNTIYF
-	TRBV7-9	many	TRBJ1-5	TGTGCCAGCAGCTCAGGGGACCAGCCCCAGCATTTT	CASSSGDQPQHF
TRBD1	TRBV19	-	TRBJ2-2	TGTGCCAGTAACCCCCCGGGACAGGGCATCGGGGAGCTGTTTTTT	CASNPPGQGIGELFF
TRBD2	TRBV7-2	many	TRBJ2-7	TGTGCCAGCGGTCTCGGGGCGGCGGGGGACTTC	CASGLGAAGDF
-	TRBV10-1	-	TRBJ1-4	TGCGCCAGCAGTGAGTCGCAAGCAACTAATGAAAAACTGTTTTTT	CASSESQATNEKLFF
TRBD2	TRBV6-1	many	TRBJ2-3	TGTGCCAGCAGTCCTCAGGCGGGGGGCGTAAACACAGATACGCAGTATTTT	CASSPQAGGVNTDTQYF
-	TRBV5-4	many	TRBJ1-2	TGTGCCAGCAGCTGGGTGGAAGGGAATGGCTACACCTTC	CASSWVEGNGYTF
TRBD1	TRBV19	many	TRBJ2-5	TGTGCCAGTAGTGCTTGGACAGGGGGGTACCAAGAGACCCAGTACTTC	CASSAWTGGYQETQYF
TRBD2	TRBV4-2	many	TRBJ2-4	TGTGCCAGCAGCCAAGATTCTAGCGGGGGTACTGTGGCCAAAAACATTCAGTACTTC	CASSQDSSGGTVAKNIQYF
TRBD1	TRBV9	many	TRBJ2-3	TGTGCCAGCAGCACCCTTGACAGGGGGGTAGATACGCAGTATTTT	CASSTLDRGVDTQYF
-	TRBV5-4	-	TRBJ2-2	TGTGCCAGCACCTCCGAAGGAGTCGGCACCGGGGAGCTGTTTTTT	CASTSEGVGTGELFF
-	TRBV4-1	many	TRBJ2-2	TGCGCCAGCAGCAATTTACAGGGAGGTACCGGGGAGCTGTTTTTT	CASSNLQGGTGELFF
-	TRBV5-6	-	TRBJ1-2	TGTGCCAGCAGCCCCGACCCTGAGTCCGACGAGCAGATAGAGCGCTACACCTTC	CASSPDPESDEQIERYTF
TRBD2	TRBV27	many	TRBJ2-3	TGTGCCAGCAGTTTATGGCGCGGGAGTACAGATACGCAGTATTTT	CASSLWRGSTDTQYF
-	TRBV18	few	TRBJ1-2	TGTGCCAGCTCACCAACCCCGACTGCAGGAGGGAATTATGGCTACACCTTC	CASSPTPTAGGNYGYTF
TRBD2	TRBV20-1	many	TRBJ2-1	TGCAGTGCTTGGACTAGCGGCATCTACAATGAGCAGTTCTTC	CSAWTSGIYNEQFF
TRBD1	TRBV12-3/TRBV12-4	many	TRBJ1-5	TGTGCCAGCAGCTTACAGGGGGACAATCAGCCCCAGCATTTT	CASSLQGDNQPQHF
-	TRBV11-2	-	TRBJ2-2	TGTGCCAGCAGCTTATTCGGCCCCACCGGGGAGCTGTTTTTT	CASSLFGPTGELFF
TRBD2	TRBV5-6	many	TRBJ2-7	TGTGCCAGCAGCTTGAAACTAGCGGGGGGAGACGAGCAGTACTTC	CASSLKLAGGDEQYF
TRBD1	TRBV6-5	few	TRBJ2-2	TGTGCCAGCAGCCGAAACTTACCGGGACAGGGGAGGTCCGGGGAGCTGTTTTTT	CASSRNLPGQGRSGELFF
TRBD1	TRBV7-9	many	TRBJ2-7	TGTGCCAGCAGCTATCCCGGGACAGGGGTTGACGAGCAGTACTTC	CASSYPGTGVDEQYF
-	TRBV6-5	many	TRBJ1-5	TGTGCCAGCAGTTACAAGACAGGACGAAATCAGCCCCAGCATTTT	CASSYKTGRNQPQHF
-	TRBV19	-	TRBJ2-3	TGTGCCAGTAAGGAGAGGGGCCCAAACAATGAGCAGTATTTT	CASKERGPNNEQYF
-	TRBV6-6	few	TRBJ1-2	TGTGCCAGCACTTACCCCTCCACGGTTGACTATGGCTACACCTTC	CASTYPSTVDYGYTF
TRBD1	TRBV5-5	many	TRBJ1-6	TGTGCCAGCAGCTTTACAGGGGGCAAGGGTTCACCCCTCCACTTT	CASSFTGGKGSPLHF
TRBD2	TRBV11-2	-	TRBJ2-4	TGTGCCAGCAGCTTCGGGGAGGGCGTACACATTCAGTGCTTC	CASSFGEGVHIQCF
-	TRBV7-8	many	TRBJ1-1	TGTGCCAGCAGCTCGACAGCCTACACTGAAGCTTTCTTT	CASSSTAYTEAFF
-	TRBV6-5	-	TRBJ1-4	TGTGCCAGCAGTCTGGACACCACAACTAATGAAAAACTGTTTTTT	CASSLDTTTNEKLFF
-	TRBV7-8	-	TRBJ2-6	TGTGCCAGCAGCTTAGGGGCCCAACCGACTTTC	CASSLGAQPTF
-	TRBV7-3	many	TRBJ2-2	TGTGCCAGCAGCTTAGTGTCCGGGGAGCTGTTTTTT	CASSLVSGELFF
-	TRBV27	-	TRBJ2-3	TGTGCCAGCAGTTTCGGCGATTTGAAAACGCAGTATTTT	CASSFGDLKTQYF
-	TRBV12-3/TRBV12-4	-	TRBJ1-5	TGTGCCAGCAGTTTCCCGGGACGGGTCGAGCCCCAGCATTTT	CASSFPGRVEPQHF
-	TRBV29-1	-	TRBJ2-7	TGCAGCGTTGTGAGCGGGACAGAAAACTACGAGCAGTACTTC	CSVVSGTENYEQYF
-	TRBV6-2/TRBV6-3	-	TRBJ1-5	TGTGCCAGCAGTTACTCCAGCAACTGCAATCAGCCCCAGCATTTT	CASSYSSNCNQPQHF
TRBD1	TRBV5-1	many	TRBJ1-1	TGCGCCAGCAGCACGGGGACAGGGGGCATCGTCACTGAAGCTTTCTTT	CASSTGTGGIVTEAFF